Shown below are 18 T cell receptor beta chains from a single sample sequenced in a study of blood T cell repertoires in COVID-19. Data came from immunoSEQ multiplex PCR; TCRdb stores just in-frame clones and leaves some out. The table records approximately 260,000 clones, more than 70% of them present only once. Sample: peripheral blood. The receptor set was obtained from a woman aged 40-49 years who had recovered from COVID-19.

In its sample, this clone was seen a few times. The chain has TRBV4-2 and TRBJ2-3; 7 bases agree with TRBD1. From germline, CDR1 is LGHNA and CDR2 YNFKEQ. This CDR3 spans 17 amino acids. Trimming removed 0 bases from V and 1 base from J; junction bases left unmatched: 7. The CDR3 loop reads CASSQDIDRVGTDTQYF. The CDR3 DNA reads TGTGCCAGCAGCCAAGATATTGACAGGGTCGGCACAGATACGCAGTATTTT.

The chain uses TRBV6-1 and TRBJ2-7, with 10 bases aligning to TRBD1. Germline assignment: CDR1 MNHNS and CDR2 SASEGT. CDR3 length: 15 residues. Unmatched junction bases numbered 2, after V lost 3 bases and J lost 0 bases. In nucleotides, the CDR3 is TGTGCCAGCAGTGACAGACAGGGGGCCTCCTACGAGCAGTACTTC. Protein: CASSDRQGASYEQYF.

The V and J genes are TRBV27 and TRBJ2-7, with D hard to call. The CDR3 covers 13 residues. Germline V gene sequence: CDR1 MNHEY, CDR2 SMNVEV (reference sequence). V lost 6 bases to trimming and J lost 6 bases, with 15 bases between them. The CDR3 here is CASRRPRSGEQYF. The CDR3 DNA reads as TGTGCCAGCAGGAGACCGCGGTCGGGCGAGCAGTACTTC.

The CDR3 DNA is TGTGCCAGCAGTGGGTCAGGGGGCGAGTACGAGCAGTACTTC. Translated: CASSGSGGEYEQYF. This chain connects TRBV2 to TRBJ2-7; 8 positions agree with TRBD1. Losses at the gene ends were 4 bases for V and 4 bases for J; bases not matched to a gene: 6. The CDR3 is 14 amino acids. Germline V gene sequence: CDR1 SNHLY, CDR2 FYNNEI.

The sample holds one count of this clone. The gene calls are TRBV28 and TRBJ1-2, with 7 bases lining up with TRBD1. Looked up from germline, CDR1 is MDHEN and CDR2 is SYDVKM. V lost 4 bases, J lost 7 bases, and 9 bases stayed unmatched. This CDR3 is 14 amino acids long. The chain's CDR3 is CASSSGQSVGGYTF. The CDR3 DNA follows: TGTGCCAGCAGTTCGGGACAGTCGGTGGGTGGCTACACCTTC.

The gene calls are TRBV4-2 and TRBJ2-2; 8 nucleotides match TRBD1. The germline CDR1 and CDR2 sequences are LGHNA and YNFKEQ. The CDR3 loop spans 16 amino acids. After removal of 4 bases from V and 5 bases from J, the junction contained 9 bases not matched to a gene. The CDR3 sequence: CASSPGQGLKTGELFF. The CDR3 DNA reads TGTGCCAGCAGCCCCGGACAGGGATTAAAAACCGGGGAGCTGTTTTTT.

The chain carries TRBV7-2 and TRBJ1-2; D possibly corresponds to TRBD1 (6 bases). CDR1 and CDR2 (germline): SGHTA, FQGNSA. The V gene lost 2 bases and the J gene lost 4 bases, with 23 bases spanning the gap. This CDR3 has 18 residues. CDR3 sequence reads: CASSLRGVQGESLYGYTF. The CDR3 coding sequence is TGTGCCAGCAGCTTAAGAGGGGTACAGGGCGAATCCCTCTATGGCTACACCTTC.

The J gene is TRBJ1-2, the V gene TRBV3-1 (or the pseudogene TRBV3-2); maybe TRBD1 (5 bases). Per germline, CDR1 LGHDT and CDR2 YNNKEL (reference sequence). Trimming stripped 3 bases from V and 14 bases from J, with 13 bases between. The CDR3 totals 11 residues. The DNA of the CDR3 is TGTGCCAGCAGCCATGGGGTCGACAGTACCTTC. Protein sequence: CASSHGVDSTF.

The V gene is TRBV30, the J gene TRBJ1-3; D unresolved. The CDR3 covers 14 residues. The V gene's germline CDR1 is GTSNPN and CDR2 SVGIG (reference sequence). Trimming pared 4 bases from V and 1 base from J, leaving 11 bases between. The CDR3 bases are TGTGCCTGGACCACGGGGTGGTCTGGAAACACCATATATTTT. Translated: CAWTTGWSGNTIYF.

The chain carries TRBV21-1 and TRBJ2-7; TRBD2 is the table's D call and was not checked against the DNA. TRBV21-1 is a known pseudogene. This CDR3 comprises 19 residues. The CDR3 bases are TGTGCCAGCAGCAAAGCGCTCCACGGGAGGGCCCTAAGCCGCTACGAGCAGTACTTC. Its protein is CASSKALHGRALSRYEQYF.

This sequence joins TRBV6-5 and TRBJ2-5; 9 bases align to TRBD2. CDR1 and CDR2 (germline): MNHEY, SVGAGI. The CDR3 is 14 residues long. V trimming: 11 bases; J trimming: 4 bases; junction bases outside the gene matches: 11. The CDR3 bases are TGTGCCGCCGTGGGACTAGCACCTCGAGAGACCCAGTACTTC. Translating gives CAAVGLAPRETQYF.

This chain uses TRBV11-2 with TRBJ2-1, with TRBD2 identical over 9 bases. V dropped 4 bases and J dropped 5; count of bases not matched to a gene: 9. Germline assignment: CDR1 SGHAT and CDR2 FQNNGV. The CDR3 covers 16 residues. CDR3 amino acids: CASSSRRGGRDNEQFF. CDR3 in DNA: TGTGCCAGCAGCTCCAGGCGGGGGGGACGGGACAATGAGCAGTTCTTC.

This chain uses TRBV7-3 with TRBJ1-1; no clear D gene. Germline CDR1 and CDR2: SGHTA and FQGTGA. V dropped 1 base and J dropped 1 base, with 7 bases sitting between them. There are 14 residues in the CDR3. For the CDR3, the DNA is TGTGCCAGCAGCTTAAGCCCCGGGAACACTGAAGCTTTCTTT. Protein: CASSLSPGNTEAFF.

The V call is TRBV14, the J call TRBJ2-2, with 7 bases lining up with TRBD1. The germline V gene has CDR1 SGHDN and CDR2 FVKESK. Trimming at V came to 1 base and at J to 4 bases, leaving 3 bases not matched to a gene. CDR3 length: 15 amino acids. The CDR3 nucleotides read TGTGCCAGCAGCCAAGGACAGGGTGGCACCGGGGAGCTGTTTTTT. Protein sequence: CASSQGQGGTGELFF. Full variable domain (missing parts from reference TRBV14 and TRBJ2-2): EAGVTQFPSHSVIEKGQTVTLRCDPISGHDNLYWYRRVMGKEIKFLLHFVKESKQDESGMPNNRFLAERTGGTYSTLKVQPAELEDSGVYFCASSQGQGGTGELFFGEGSRLTVL.

CDR3 sequence reads: CASSLVLADPNEQFF. The CDR3 DNA is TGTGCCAGCAGCTTAGTACTAGCGGACCCCAATGAGCAGTTCTTC. The chain carries TRBV11-2 and TRBJ2-1, with 8 bases that match TRBD2. This CDR3 contains 15 residues. The germline V gene has CDR1 SGHAT and CDR2 FQNNGV. V shed 1 base and J 6 bases; nucleotides not matched to a gene: 5.

The rearrangement joins TRBV9 to TRBJ2-6, with no clear D. CDR1 is SGDLS, CDR2 YYNGEE, per germline. Trimming pared 0 bases from V and 0 bases from J, leaving 16 bases between. The CDR3 runs 19 residues. The CDR3 coding sequence is TGTGCCAGCAGCGTAGTCGAAGAGCCTGTGAGCTCTGGGGCCAACGTCCTGACTTTC. It is translated as CASSVVEEPVSSGANVLTF.

This clone has a single count. The V gene is TRBV5-4, the J gene TRBJ1-2; 10 bases match TRBD1. V was pared by 0 bases and J by 8 bases, with 7 bases of the junction left unmatched. The germline V gene encodes CDR1 SGHNT and CDR2 YYREEE (reference sequence). The CDR3 contains 15 residues. The CDR3 DNA is TGTGCCAGCAGCTTGGCCTTCGGACAGGGGGTGGGCTACACCTTC. Protein sequence: CASSLAFGQGVGYTF.

This clone was seen a single time. The rearrangement uses TRBV5-1 and TRBJ2-1, with 8 bases lining up with TRBD2. The CDR3 is 16 amino acids. Trimming at V came to 3 bases and at J to 2 bases, leaving 7 bases not matched to a gene. Germline-derived CDR1 and CDR2 are SGHRS and YFSETQ. The CDR3 protein is CASSWEGRGAYNEQFF. DNA for the CDR3: TGCGCCAGCAGCTGGGAAGGGCGGGGGGCCTACAATGAGCAGTTCTTC.